The 12 T cell receptor beta chains below were found in one sample sequenced in a study of blood T cell repertoires in COVID-19. TCRdb's table, derived via immunoSEQ multiplex PCR, lists solely in-frame clones and lacks some. The data contain fewer than 300,000 clones, 85% of them singletons. The sample consisted of PBMCs or T cells enriched from blood (not recorded which). Receptors originate from a woman aged 45 to 65 who had recovered from COVID-19.

The chain has TRBV7-8 and TRBJ1-5; D call uncertain. Germline CDR1 is SGHVS and CDR2 is FQNEAQ. The CDR3 totals 12 residues. Deletions cut 5 bases from V and 8 bases from J, with 10 bases between. DNA of the CDR3: TGTGCCAGCAGCGAGGGATATGAGCCCCAGCATTTT. This encodes CASSEGYEPQHF.

V gene TRBV11-2 combines with J gene TRBJ1-4; D possibly corresponds to TRBD1 (5 bases). Per the germline V gene, CDR1 is SGHAT and CDR2 is FQNNGV. The V end lost 5 bases, the J end lost 0 bases, and 10 bases lay between the germline ends. The length of the CDR3 is 15 residues. This CDR3 is CASSVRQTTNEKLFF. In nucleotides, the CDR3 is TGTGCCAGCAGCGTCAGACAGACAACTAATGAAAAACTGTTTTTT.

This chain links TRBV4-1 with TRBJ1-4; D is undetermined. Per germline, CDR1 MGHRA and CDR2 YSYEKL. The CDR3 is 17 amino acids. V was clipped by 2 bases and J by 4 bases, with 17 bases between them. CDR3 amino acids: CASSQHHGVAGNEKLFF. The CDR3 DNA is TGCGCCAGCAGCCAACATCATGGTGTGGCTGGTAATGAAAAACTGTTTTTT.

The rearrangement joins TRBV19 to TRBJ2-1; D gene ambiguous. The CDR3 runs to 13 residues. Germline-derived CDR1 and CDR2 are LNHDA and SQIVND (reference sequence). V lost 3 bases and J lost 5, with 8 bases in between. CDR3 coding DNA: TGTGCCAGTAGTATTTCGCGGAACAATGAGCAGTTCTTC. Protein product: CASSISRNNEQFF. The full variable domain, rest sourced from reference TRBV19 and TRBJ2-1, is DGGITQSPKYLFRKEGQNVTLSCEQNLNHDAMYWYRQDPGQGLRLIYYSQIVNDFQKGDIAEGYSVSREKKESFPLTVTSAQKNPTAFYLCASSISRNNEQFFGPGTRLTVL.

A single count supports this clone. V and J are TRBV29-1 and TRBJ1-5; the D is unclear. Germline V gene sequence: CDR1 SQVTM, CDR2 ANQGSEA. The length of the CDR3 is 13 residues. V gave up 4 bases and J gave up 3 bases, with 10 bases separating them. CDR3 coding DNA: TGCAGCGTTGGGGCCAGGTTCAATCAGCCCCAGCATTTT. This translates into CSVGARFNQPQHF.

V gene TRBV6-2 or TRBV6-3 combines with J gene TRBJ2-5; TRBD2 matches at 7 bases. This CDR3 region has 17 residues. Germline assignment: CDR1 MNHEY and CDR2 SVGEGT. V trimming: 0 bases; J trimming: 4 bases; junction bases outside the gene matches: 11. CDR3 sequence: CASSYSIDPAGTETQYF. As DNA, the CDR3 is TGTGCCAGCAGTTACTCGATTGACCCAGCGGGAACAGAGACCCAGTACTTC.

The J gene is TRBJ2-1, the V gene TRBV10-1; 10 bases map to TRBD2. Germline V gives CDR1 WNHNN, CDR2 SYGVQD (reference sequence). The length of the CDR3 is 21 residues. Trimming at V came to 10 bases and at J to 5 bases, leaving 29 bases not matched to a gene. The CDR3 here is CANEPLGGGTSGNLGHNEQFF. As DNA, the CDR3 is TGCGCCAACGAACCACTGGGGGGGGGAACTAGCGGGAATCTGGGACACAATGAGCAGTTCTTC.

V usage is TRBV14 and J usage is TRBJ2-1; TRBD1 might be the D (5 bases). Trimming took off 4 bases at V and 4 bases at J, with 8 bases between the two ends. The CDR3 is made up of 13 amino acids. From germline, CDR1 is SGHDN and CDR2 FVKESK. The CDR3: CASSPRVYNEQFF. CDR3 bases: TGTGCCAGCAGCCCCAGGGTTTACAATGAGCAGTTCTTC.

This clone appeared many times. The genes are TRBV19 and TRBJ1-5; D unresolved. Trimming cost V 4 bases and J 3 bases, with 10 bases left between them. This CDR3 is 14 amino acids long. CDR1 is LNHDA, CDR2 SQIVND, per germline (reference sequence). This CDR3 reads CASSSSAANQPQHF. The DNA of the CDR3 is TGTGCCAGTAGTAGCTCGGCGGCCAATCAGCCCCAGCATTTT.

The chain is built from TRBV5-1 and TRBJ2-7; weak D call: TRBD2 (7 bases). Germline assignment: CDR1 SGHRS and CDR2 YFSETQ. V was cut by 0 bases and J by 5 bases, with 21 bases left in between. This CDR3 spans 17 amino acids. CDR3 nucleotides: TGCGCCAGCAGCTTGGTAAGAGTTCGGGGGGCGCGAAACGAGCAGTACTTC. It is translated as CASSLVRVRGARNEQYF. Drawing the rest from reference TRBV5-1 and TRBJ2-7, the complete variable domain is KAGVTQTPRYLIKTRGQQVTLSCSPISGHRSVSWYQQTPGQGLQFLFEYFSETQRNKGNFPGRFSGRQFSNSRSEMNVSTLELGDSALYLCASSLVRVRGARNEQYFGPGTRLTVT.

The chain joins TRBV2 to TRBJ1-1, with 7 bases aligning to TRBD1. CDR1 is SNHLY, CDR2 FYNNEI, per germline. Trimming removed 5 bases from V and 4 bases from J; junction bases left unmatched: 10. The CDR3 consists of 15 residues. CDR3 DNA: TGTGCCAGCAGTCCTCAGACAGGGTCGGGCACTGAAGCTTTCTTT. Protein product: CASSPQTGSGTEAFF.

This chain's CDR3 is CASSLVLGRNEKLFF. CDR3 DNA: TGTGCCAGCAGCTTAGTTCTGGGCCGGAATGAAAAACTGTTTTTT. The V and J genes are TRBV7-9 and TRBJ1-4, with D uncertain. Germline CDR1 is SEHNR and CDR2 is FQNEAQ (reference sequence). The CDR3 is made up of 15 amino acids. V lost 1 base and J lost 5, with 11 bases in between. Drawing the rest from reference TRBV7-9 and TRBJ1-4, the complete variable domain is DTGVSQNPRHKITKRGQNVTFRCDPISEHNRLYWYRQTLGQGPEFLTYFQNEAQLEKSRLLSDRFSAERPKGSFSTLEIQRTEQGDSAMYLCASSLVLGRNEKLFFGSGTQLSVL.